Listed below are T cell receptor beta chains from one sample, sequenced in a study of T cell repertoires in cytomegalovirus infection. No antigen has been assigned to these receptors. One entry per CDR3 protein results from TCRdb running MiXCR on the reads. The table includes around 200,000 distinct CDR3 sequences, approximately 38% detected once. The sample here was CD8+ T cells from cultured PBMCs, taken from culture after CMV antigen stimulation. The receptors shown here come from a human donor in good health (CMV status not recorded). Some clones in this sample may be carry-over from other donors' samples. CDR3s include the opening cysteine and the closing phenylalanine or tryptophan. A D gene is named only where the DNA matches it firmly. Clone size, where shown, is once, few, many, or a class for clones that have expanded.

TRBD2	TRBV7-9	-	TRBJ2-1	TGTGCCAGCAGCAACCCCGGGACTAGCGGGGGGAGGGAGCAGTTCTTC	CASSNPGTSGGREQFF
-	TRBV12-3/TRBV12-4	few	TRBJ1-2	TGTGCCAGCAGTTTGGTTACAGGTCCCTCTAACTATGGCTACACCTTC	CASSLVTGPSNYGYTF
-	TRBV7-8	few	TRBJ1-1	TGTGCCAGCAGCTTAGGGGCGGGGAACACTGAAGCTTTCTTT	CASSLGAGNTEAFF
TRBD1	TRBV7-3	few	TRBJ2-1	TGTGCCAGCAGCTTAAGGGGACAGGGGGCAAATGAGCAGTTCTTC	CASSLRGQGANEQFF
-	TRBV9	-	TRBJ2-2	TGTGCCAGCAGCGTAGGACCCCCGGGGAACACCGGGGAGCTGTTTTTT	CASSVGPPGNTGELFF
TRBD1	TRBV28	-	TRBJ1-1	TGTGCCAGCAGTGCCCCGGGACAGGGGGCGATTGATGAAGCTTTCTTT	CASSAPGQGAIDEAFF
-	TRBV7-8	-	TRBJ2-7	TGTGCCAGCAGCTCCGGAGGTCATCGGGAGAGAAGCGAGCAGTACTTC	CASSSGGHRERSEQYF
-	TRBV7-2	-	TRBJ2-3	TGTGCCAGCAGCTTAGGGGCGTCTAGCTCAGATACGCAGTATTTT	CASSLGASSSDTQYF
-	TRBV7-8	-	TRBJ2-5	TGTGCCAGCAGCCCCCGACCACTAGCACAGGAGACCCAGTACTTC	CASSPRPLAQETQYF
-	TRBV29-1	-	TRBJ2-7	TGCAGCGTTGCCTTCGGGGAACGGGACCTAACCTACGAGCAGTACTTC	CSVAFGERDLTYEQYF
TRBD1	TRBV6-1	-	TRBJ2-1	TGTGCCAGCACGGGGACAGGGGGCAACGGTGAGCAGTTCTTC	CASTGTGGNGEQFF
-	TRBV27	many	TRBJ2-7	TGTGCCAGCAGTTCCAGCTCCTACGAGCAGTACTTC	CASSSSSYEQYF
TRBD1	TRBV12-3/TRBV12-4	few	TRBJ1-5	TGTGCCAGCACCCTCACAGGGGATAGCAATCAGCCCCAGCATTTT	CASTLTGDSNQPQHF
-	TRBV7-8	few	TRBJ2-5	TGTGCCAGCAGCTTAGTGGGTATGAAGACCCAGTACTTC	CASSLVGMKTQYF
TRBD1	TRBV28	few	TRBJ2-4	TGTGCCAGCAGCGCTCTAGGGACAGGGTTAGCCAAAAACATTCAGTACTTC	CASSALGTGLAKNIQYF
TRBD2	TRBV20-1	few	TRBJ2-1	TGCAGTCGTACCGGGACTAGCGGCGGTGGGGAGCAGTTCTTC	CSRTGTSGGGEQFF
-	TRBV6-1	once	TRBJ2-7	TGTGCCAGCAGTGAAGGCCAGGGCGGCCCCTACGAGCAGTACTTC	CASSEGQGGPYEQYF
TRBD1	TRBV5-4	-	TRBJ2-7	TGTGCCAGCAGCCCAGACAGGGCAAACTACGAGCAGTACTTC	CASSPDRANYEQYF
TRBD1	TRBV7-9	few	TRBJ2-7	TGTGCCAGCAGCCCCCGGGACAGGGGTTCCGAGCAGTACTTC	CASSPRDRGSEQYF
-	TRBV27	-	TRBJ2-4	TGTGCCAGCAGTTTACGAGCGGTGGGGGACATTCAGTACTTC	CASSLRAVGDIQYF
-	TRBV25-1	-	TRBJ1-5	TGTGCCAGCAGTGCTTATGCTACTGGGCAGCCCCAGCATTTT	CASSAYATGQPQHF
-	TRBV30	few	TRBJ2-7	TGTGCCTGGAGTCCGGGACTCCGGGAGTACTTC	CAWSPGLREYF
TRBD1	TRBV6-1	-	TRBJ1-1	TGTGCCAGCAGTGAAATTATGGCAGGGGGAGATGAAGCTTTCTTT	CASSEIMAGGDEAFF
-	TRBV10-3	-	TRBJ2-7	TGTGCCACCGGGGGGACAGGTTTCTCCTACGAGCAGTACTTC	CATGGTGFSYEQYF
-	TRBV29-1	few	TRBJ1-2	TGCAGCGTTGAAGTAGAAGGGATCGGGTATGGCTACACCTTC	CSVEVEGIGYGYTF
TRBD2	TRBV7-6	-	TRBJ2-1	TGTGCCAGCAGCTTCCCAGGGACTAGCCCGTTCTTC	CASSFPGTSPFF
-	TRBV12-3/TRBV12-4	few	TRBJ2-5	TGTGCCAGCAGTCTCCGGGTGTCAGCTCAAGAGACCCAGTACTTC	CASSLRVSAQETQYF
TRBD2	TRBV10-3	-	TRBJ2-2	TGTGCCATCAGTGAACGACTAGCGGTTAACACCGGGGAGCTGTTTTTT	CAISERLAVNTGELFF
-	TRBV7-3	-	TRBJ2-1	TGTGCCAGCACCCGGCGGAGTGAGCAGTTCTTC	CASTRRSEQFF
TRBD2	TRBV4-1	-	TRBJ2-5	TGCGCCAGCAGCCAAGATCCCCCGGCTAGCGGGCGAGAGACCCAGTACTTC	CASSQDPPASGRETQYF
-	TRBV27	once	TRBJ1-4	TGTGCCAGCAGTGTAAGACCAGGGCAACTCGGTGAAAAACTGTTTTTT	CASSVRPGQLGEKLFF
-	TRBV12-3/TRBV12-4	-	TRBJ1-2	TGTGCCAGCGGGGGCTATGGCTACACCTTC	CASGGYGYTF
-	TRBV10-3	-	TRBJ1-2	TGTGCCATCAAAGAGAGGGTCCGTGAAAACTATGGCTACACCTTC	CAIKERVRENYGYTF
TRBD1	TRBV15	-	TRBJ1-5	TGTGCCACCAGCGGACCCGGGACAGGGATCTCGTCCCAGCATTTT	CATSGPGTGISSQHF
-	TRBV4-1	-	TRBJ2-2	TGCGCCAGCAGCCGCCCGAGTACCGGGGAGCTGTTTTTT	CASSRPSTGELFF
TRBD1	TRBV19	-	TRBJ1-5	TGTGCCAGTAGTATCGGGGGACAGGGGAACCAGCCCCAGCATTTT	CASSIGGQGNQPQHF
-	TRBV4-1	-	TRBJ2-2	TGCGCCAGCAGCCAAGAGCGAGCTAAGTACACCGGGGAGCTGTTTTTT	CASSQERAKYTGELFF
-	TRBV7-8	-	TRBJ2-3	TGTGCCAGCAGCAGGAAGTTTACTAGCACAGATACGCAGTATTTT	CASSRKFTSTDTQYF
-	TRBV20-1	few	TRBJ2-7	TGCAGTGCCCTTTCTACGGGAGACGACTACGAGCAGTACTTC	CSALSTGDDYEQYF
-	TRBV11-2	many	TRBJ2-3	TGTGCCAGCAGCCTCCGGGCTAGCTTCACAGATACGCAGTATTTT	CASSLRASFTDTQYF
-	TRBV7-8	many	TRBJ2-1	TGTGCCAGCAGCTTACGGTCGGCGGAGAGCTCCTACAATGAGCAGTTCTTC	CASSLRSAESSYNEQFF